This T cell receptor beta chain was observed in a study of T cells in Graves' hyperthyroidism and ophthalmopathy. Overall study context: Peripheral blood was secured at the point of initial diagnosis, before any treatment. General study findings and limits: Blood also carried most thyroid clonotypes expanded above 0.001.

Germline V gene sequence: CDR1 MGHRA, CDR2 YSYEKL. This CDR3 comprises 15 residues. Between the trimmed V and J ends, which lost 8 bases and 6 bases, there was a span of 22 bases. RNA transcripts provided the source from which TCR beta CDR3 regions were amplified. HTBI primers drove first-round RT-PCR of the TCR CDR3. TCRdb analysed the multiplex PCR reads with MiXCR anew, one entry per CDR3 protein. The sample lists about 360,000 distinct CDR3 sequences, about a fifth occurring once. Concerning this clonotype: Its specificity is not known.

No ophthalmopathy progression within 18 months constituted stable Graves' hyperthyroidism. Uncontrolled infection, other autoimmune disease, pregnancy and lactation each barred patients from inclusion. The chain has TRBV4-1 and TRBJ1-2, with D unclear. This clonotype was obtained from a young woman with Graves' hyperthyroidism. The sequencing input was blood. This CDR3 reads CASGPSPGVLDGYTF. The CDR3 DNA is TGCGCCAGCGGCCCGTCACCTGGGGTATTGGATGGCTACACCTTC.